The sequence of this T cell receptor beta chain was determined in a study of T cells in Graves' hyperthyroidism and ophthalmopathy. Study-wide results and limits: Before onset, ophthalmopathy was predicted by the model a median around 6 months earlier. A 13 V-J signature model discriminated ophthalmopathy versus stable hyperthyroidism.

Uncontrolled infections, other autoimmune diseases, pregnancy or lactation led to exclusion of patients. Orbital computed tomography, thyroid ultrasound, serum thyroxine and TRAb, and clinical symptoms together informed the diagnoses. This CDR3 comprises 12 residues. Germline-derived CDR1 and CDR2 are KGHSH and LQKENI. V was clipped by 6 bases and J by 4 bases, with 9 bases between them. TCR beta CDR3 regions were amplified from RNA. The HTBI primer set was used in a first-round RT-PCR of the TCR CDR3. TCRdb passed the multiplex PCR reads through MiXCR, listing each CDR3 protein once. The sample lists under 650,000 distinct CDR3 sequences, 15% to 20% occurring once. In its sample, this clonotype was seen many times. The antigen remains undetermined.

The source material was blood. The J gene is TRBJ2-5, the V gene TRBV18; no clear D gene. The clonotype comes from a woman aged 25 to 39 with Graves' hyperthyroidism. The CDR3 DNA reads as TGTGCCAGCTCCCCGGCGTTAGAGACCCAGTACTTC. Translation: CASSPALETQYF.